This TCR beta chain was sequenced for a study of beta chain features in type 1 diabetes (dated by TCRdb to 2017 to 2018). Context from the whole study: Mean age, gender distribution, total cell number and subset yield did not differ between patients and healthy donors. A total of about 110 million sorted cells were examined across all samples, and the number of cells per subset was strongly correlated with RNA yield. The study compared TCRB repertoires of sorted circulating CD4+ T cell subsets between recently diagnosed type 1 diabetes patients and matched healthy donors. Regulatory and stem cell-like memory subsets were isolated from only 8 patients and about eight healthy donors, whereas naive and central memory subsets came from all 30 or so donors. General study outcomes and caveats: In all four CD4+ subsets, TCRB CDR3 length was moderately but significantly shorter in type 1 diabetes patients. PCR may preferentially amplify shorter templates, but because patient and control samples were amplified and corrected together, any resulting skew would affect both groups equally. Sequencing cDNA rather than genomic DNA could over-represent highly expressing activated cells, although activation and CD3 levels did not differ between groups. The naive, central memory and regulatory TCRB repertoires appeared to resemble one another more closely among patients than among healthy donors. At VDJ recombination sites, type 1 diabetes patients had fewer insertions and more deleted nucleotides, which implies abnormalities in thymic rearrangement. Because the HLA sub-analyses included only small numbers of individuals, any influence of HLA type on TCRB rearrangement was left unresolved.

The CDR3 starts with the cysteine, ends with the phenylalanine, and has 11 residues. Only CDR3 DNA is held: 33 bases, read in frame from base 1. V lost 6 bases and J lost 8 bases; the stretch between them is 13 bases long. The CDR1 and CDR2 encoded by the germline V gene (reference sequence) are DFQATT and SNEGSKA. Each donor gave one peripheral blood draw, approximately 120 mL on average, collected into heparinised tubes. A BD FACSAria II was used to sort naive, central memory, regulatory and stem cell-like memory CD4+ T cells with a panel that included CD45RO, CCR7, CD25, CD127, CD95 and CD27. Every sorted population had a purity above 95%. PBMCs were separated immediately by Lymphoprep density gradient centrifugation and were stained directly, without being cultured. To minimize batch effects, samples were stained and sorted in pairs, one healthy donor with one patient per experiment. This clone came up a few times. The clone's antigen remains unknown. No base quality information exists; no much larger clone differs at one position.

The entire isolated RNA was reverse transcribed using the High Capacity cDNA Reverse Transcription Kit, and thus expressed TCRB transcripts were sequenced. Deep immunoSEQ sequencing was performed on naive, central memory and regulatory T cell samples, with an average of around 3.5 million total reads per sample. Sorted cells were lysed in RLT buffer, and RNA was extracted using DNase-treated RNeasy Micro or Mini kits according to cell number. To prevent cross-contamination, every cell subset was processed on its own, while patient and healthy donor samples were processed together. TCRB sequences were amplified from cDNA with the immunoSEQ multiplex PCR, producing 87-bp fragments spanning the CDR3 region. Sequencing of the amplicons was performed on the Illumina HiSeq platform. The source study handled its data this way. Synthetic template baselines were used to correct PCR bias computationally, reads within Hamming distance 2 were collapsed, and singletons that could not be merged were discarded. By aligning reads against IMGT, V, D and J genes, CDR3 length, and insertions or deletions at six rearrangement sites were assigned. Within each subset, clonotype counts were normalized to sorted cell number, after which true diversity and Gini coefficients were computed with the tcR R package. The overlap coefficient, calculated on TCRB nucleotide sequences, was used to quantify repertoire sharing. Out-of-frame TCRB sequences from naive cells were analyzed as a proxy for the pre-selection repertoire. The clones in this table, taken by TCRdb from immuneACCESS, are in-frame only. Not every clone is retained; where verified, under half of the shortfall comes from an unresolved V gene, and the cause of the rest is unknown. V and J calls plus clone size are reproduced from that table; the DNA served to infer D and trimming. This sample comprises about 300,000 clones, approximately 13% of them detected only once. The top ten constitute roughly 0.015% of the sample.

Source material: naive CD4+ T cells from blood. The cell subset or site tag for this specimen amounts to: true naive CD4+ T cells. In this chain, TRBV20-1 is recombined with TRBJ1-2; a tentative D call is TRBD1 (5 bases match). The clonotype originates from a woman between 18 and 29 years old with type 1 diabetes. Read as DNA, the sequence is TGCAGTGCGCCCCGGACAAGCGGCTACACCTTC. It is translated as CSAPRTSGYTF.